The sequence of this T cell receptor (beta chain) was determined in a study of OX40 agonist ivuxolimab in advanced cancers. A note on the overall study: Ivuxolimab was a fully human IgG2 agonistic monoclonal antibody targeting the costimulatory receptor OX40 (CD134). Intravenous ivuxolimab was administered to patients every 2 weeks at six dose levels: 0.01, 0.1, 0.3, 1.5, 3 and 10 mg/kg. Of the 50 or so patients in dose escalation, some 20 had hepatocellular carcinoma, some 15 had melanoma, 9 had renal cell carcinoma and 9 had head and neck cancer. In the dose-escalation cohort, roughly 80% of patients were male, and the mean age was roughly 60 years, with a range of roughly 23 to 85. Prior anti-PD-1, anti-PD-L1 or anti-CTLA-4 therapy was permitted, and checkpoint inhibitors had been received by less than 45% of dose-escalation patients. Partial responses occurred in three dose-escalation patients: two with cutaneous melanoma and one with hepatocellular carcinoma. The point of sequencing TCRbeta in the periphery was to test whether ivuxolimab changed TCR sequence diversity and drove clonal T-cell expansion. The paper reports the monotherapy dose-escalation portion (N = 52 patients) of the phase I ivuxolimab trial.

Genomic DNA was extracted from sorted cells for sequencing of the TCRbeta CDR3 region. The immunoSEQ Assay was used for sequencing of TCRbeta CDR3 regions. Imported from immuneACCESS, the table was reduced by TCRdb to in-frame sequences with V and J called. These copies leave out some clones; in studies compared against another copy, an unresolved V gene accounts for under half, and the cause of the remainder is not known. The sample table records 55,000 to 70,000 clones; roughly 84% of these occur just once. Approximately 4.5% of the sample rests with the top ten. What the authors observed across the whole study: After ivuxolimab, CD8+ T cells had more expanded clones than CD4+ T cells on average. In the 0.1-3.0 mg/kg groups, partial responders were among the patients with the lowest normalized peripheral clonal expansion, particularly in CD8+ T cells. Antigen specificity was not determined for the clonally expanded peripheral T cells. At doses of 0.1 to 3.0 mg/kg, clonal expansion of both CD4+ and CD8+ T cells in blood was seen between baseline and week 6. Low levels of normalized T-cell clonal expansion were also seen in some nonresponding patients.

In the germline V gene, CDR1 corresponds to SGHRS and CDR2 to YFSETQ. Trimming accounts for 5 bases at V and 2 bases at J, while the number of junction bases matched to no gene is 7. Measured from the cysteine to the phenylalanine, the CDR3 is 15 residues long. Kept here is only the CDR3 DNA, which spans 45 bases and is read in frame from base 1. The trial excluded patients who had a history of autoimmune disease or who were on systemic immunosuppression. Peripheral blood for TCR sequencing was collected from all dose cohorts at baseline, on cycle 4 day 1, and on cycle 7 day 1. The samples were drawn from a first-in-human, open-label, multicenter phase I dose-escalation trial of ivuxolimab. The trial enrolled adults with locally advanced or metastatic head and neck squamous cell, hepatocellular, melanoma or renal cell carcinoma. Before TCR sequencing, CD4+ T cells and CD8+ T cells from peripheral blood were sorted into separate populations.

Regarding this clone: What this receptor recognizes is not known. Per-base qualities were not stored, and no clone one base away is much larger.

The rearrangement joined TRBV5-1 to TRBJ2-7; 10 bases in between match TRBD1. The input for sequencing was CD4+ or CD8+ T cells sorted from blood, taken in a trial of the OX40 agonist ivuxolimab. This TCR derives from an adult with an advanced solid tumor such as melanoma, head and neck, liver or kidney cancer. The sequence in DNA is TGCGCCAGCAGATATGCCGGGACAGGGGCCTACGAGCAGTACTTC. Translated, this is CASRYAGTGAYEQYF.